A selection of T cell receptor beta chains follows, all from one sample in a study of lymphopenia after photon versus proton radiotherapy. Assay: immunoSEQ multiplex PCR; the TCRdb copy retains only in-frame clones and omits some. Of 25,000 to 40,000 clones in the sample, 84% are singletons; the top ten hold 14%. The sample in question was peripheral blood, obtained from a patient treated with proton-based radiotherapy. The source of these receptors is a woman in her seventies with pancreatic cancer. Both conserved end residues are part of each CDR3. A D gene is named only where the DNA matches it firmly. The size of a clone is reported for some rows only, either as once, few or many, or as a class for expanded clones.

>NA|TRBJ2-7|TRBV9|NA
CASSSQTRNEQYF
TGTGCCAGCAGCTCCCAGACTAGGAACGAGCAGTACTTC
>NA|TRBJ2-5|TRBV7-6|NA
CASSLPWGQETQYF
TGTGCCAGCAGTCTCCCCTGGGGCCAAGAGACCCAGTACTTC
>NA|TRBJ1-2|TRBV5-4|NA
CASSSPGQAYGYTF
TGTGCCAGCAGCTCCCCAGGCCAGGCTTATGGCTACACCTTC
>once|TRBJ1-1|TRBV9|NA
CASTASVDGTEAFF
TGTGCCAGCACCGCCTCGGTGGACGGCACTGAAGCTTTCTTT
>NA|TRBJ2-1|TRBV18|NA
CASLQSIAPYNEQFF
TGTGCCAGCTTACAGTCGATCGCGCCCTACAATGAGCAGTTCTTC
>NA|TRBJ1-4|TRBV7-9|TRBD1
CASSLLSGGTNEKLFF
TGTGCCAGCAGCTTATTATCAGGGGGCACTAATGAAAAACTGTTTTTT
>NA|TRBJ1-2|TRBV28|TRBD1
CASRLQGVGYTF
TGTGCCAGCAGACTACAGGGGGTGGGCTACACCTTC
>NA|TRBJ1-5|TRBV18|NA
CASSPDRRDKPQHF
TGTGCCAGCTCACCAGATAGGAGGGATAAGCCCCAGCATTTT
>NA|TRBJ1-2|TRBV6-5|NA
CATRERDNYGYTF
TGTGCCACACGGGAGAGGGATAACTATGGCTACACCTTC
>NA|TRBJ2-7|TRBV4-3|NA
CASSKDSYEQYF
TGCGCCAGCAGCAAGGACTCGTACGAGCAGTACTTC
>NA|TRBJ2-1|TRBV19|NA
CASSRAGNRNNEQFF
TGTGCCAGTAGTAGGGCGGGCAACCGCAACAATGAGCAGTTCTTC
>NA|TRBJ1-5|TRBV19|TRBD1
CASSIGQGANNQPQHF
TGTGCCAGTAGTATAGGTCAGGGGGCTAACAATCAGCCCCAGCATTTT
>NA|TRBJ2-5|TRBV27|NA
CASSFGRGRQETQYF
TGTGCCAGCAGTTTTGGCCGGGGCAGACAAGAGACCCAGTACTTC
>NA|TRBJ2-2|TRBV30|TRBD2
CAWRGGSSGIVGGELFF
TGTGCCTGGAGAGGAGGGTCTAGCGGGATTGTGGGCGGGGAGCTGTTTTTT
>NA|TRBJ2-7|TRBV18|NA
CASSPILGIGSEQYF
TGTGCCAGCTCACCTATACTAGGGATAGGGAGTGAGCAGTACTTC
>NA|TRBJ2-7|TRBV13|NA
CASSWTKTYEQYF
TGTGCCAGCAGCTGGACTAAAACCTACGAGCAGTACTTC
>NA|TRBJ1-4|TRBV6-5|NA
CASRSNEKLFF
TGTGCCAGCAGATCTAATGAAAAACTGTTTTTT
>NA|TRBJ1-5|TRBV10-3|TRBD1
CAIRDSGQPQHF
TGTGCCATCCGGGACAGTGGGCAGCCCCAGCATTTT
>NA|TRBJ2-7|TRBV19|TRBD1
CASSSRQGANEQYF
TGTGCCAGTAGTTCTCGACAGGGGGCTAACGAGCAGTACTTC
>NA|TRBJ2-4|TRBV2|TRBD2
CASMDSGRWTKNIQYF
TGTGCCAGCATGGATAGCGGGAGGTGGACCAAAAACATTCAGTACTTC
>NA|TRBJ2-5|TRBV10-3|TRBD1
CAISDTGQGSLQETQYF
TGTGCCATCAGTGACACCGGACAGGGGTCACTCCAAGAGACCCAGTACTTC
>NA|TRBJ2-1|TRBV15|NA
CATSGSGSSYNEQFF
TGTGCCACCAGTGGTTCAGGGAGCTCCTACAATGAGCAGTTCTTC
>few|TRBJ1-3|TRBV4-3|NA
CASSQDTASGNTIYF
TGCGCCAGCAGCCAAGATACGGCTTCTGGAAACACCATATATTTT
>NA|TRBJ2-2|TRBV7-6|TRBD2
CASSLVPAGVDTGELFF
TGTGCCAGCAGCTTAGTCCCAGCGGGAGTGGACACCGGGGAGCTGTTTTTT
>NA|TRBJ1-5|TRBV6-6|NA
CASSYDSLNQPQHF
TGTGCCAGCAGTTACGACAGTCTCAATCAGCCCCAGCATTTT
>NA|TRBJ2-7|TRBV28|NA
CASSFQSAAYEQYF
TGTGCCAGCAGTTTTCAGTCGGCTGCCTACGAGCAGTACTTC
>few|TRBJ1-1|TRBV28|NA
CASSPGQPNTEAFF
TGTGCCAGCAGCCCAGGACAGCCGAACACTGAAGCTTTCTTT
>NA|TRBJ2-1|TRBV18|NA
CASSLNRAEQFF
TGTGCCAGCTCACTAAATAGGGCGGAGCAGTTCTTC
>NA|TRBJ1-2|TRBV30|NA
CAWSPHSFNYGYTF
TGTGCCTGGAGTCCCCACTCCTTTAACTATGGCTACACCTTC
>once|TRBJ2-7|TRBV9|TRBD1
CASSIGQGVTYEQYF
TGTGCCAGCAGCATAGGACAGGGGGTAACCTACGAGCAGTACTTC
>NA|TRBJ1-5|TRBV7-9|NA
CASSRRGFQPQHF
TGTGCCAGCAGCCGACGGGGTTTTCAGCCCCAGCATTTT
>NA|TRBJ1-1|TRBV28|NA
CASSTPRGTEAFF
TGTGCCAGCAGCACCCCCAGGGGAACTGAAGCTTTCTTT
>NA|TRBJ2-7|TRBV28|TRBD2
CASSLISGRARVEQYF
TGTGCCAGCAGTTTAATTAGCGGGAGGGCCAGGGTCGAGCAGTACTTC
>NA|TRBJ2-3|TRBV19|TRBD2
CASAGTSGTGADTQYF
TGTGCCAGTGCCGGGACTAGCGGGACCGGAGCAGATACGCAGTATTTT
>NA|TRBJ1-4|TRBV28|TRBD1
CASSSGTAGDNEKLFF
TGTGCCAGCTCATCCGGGACAGCCGGTGATAATGAAAAACTGTTTTTT